This T cell receptor beta chain emerged from a study of T cell responses to AZD1222 COVID-19 vaccine. CDR1 is KGHSY and CDR2 is FQNENV in the germline V gene. The CDR3 sequence is 14 residues long. Concerning this clone: The antigen remains unidentified. At one end, the junction sequence differs from germline, possibly due to a read error.

The repertoire was sequenced with immunoSEQ multiplex PCR; TCRdb's copy has only in-frame clones and lacks some. The table records about 130,000 clones, 85% to 95% of them present only once. General study points: Clonal diversity may have been underestimated in mostly white British donors. At baseline, seropositivity was found in only a handful of AZD1222 recipients. Rises in breadth and depth of Spike-specific TCRs came after two AZD1222 doses.

The sequencing here drew on peripheral blood, taken 28 days after the second AZD1222 dose. This chain links TRBV16 with TRBJ2-7, with unresolved D. The sequence was collected from an adult who received the AZD1222 COVID-19 vaccine. The CDR3 loop reads CASSLSMRFGQHNF. CDR3 coding DNA: TGTGCCAGCAGCCTCTCAATGCGTTTTGGGCAACATAACTTC.